The TCR beta chain under discussion was sequenced for a study of vaccination and CD4 T cells after COVID-19. Trimming cost V 5 bases and J 3 bases; bases outside gene matches: 1. Germline V gene data show CDR1 as WNHNN and CDR2 as SYGVQD (reference sequence). The CDR3 extends over 14 amino acids. The Oncomine TCR Beta short-read assay sequenced DNA from cultured CD4+ T cells. TCRdb itself ran the PCR reads through MiXCR, one entry per CDR3 protein. The sample shows around 5,700 distinct CDR3 sequences, roughly 78% of them seen only once. Findings of the study overall: The median number of SARS-CoV-2-reactive clonotypes increased from approximately 21 to 38, a change that did not reach significance. Spike mono-reactivity was evident in 304 of the 307 vaccine-specific clones derived from convalescent patients.

Treatment in this sample: roughly 10-day PBMC culture with coronavirus spike peptide pools or control peptides (ViraFEST assay). On this clonotype itself: Antigen: not known.

The V call is TRBV10-1, the J call TRBJ2-2; 9 nucleotides match TRBD2. The origin of this receptor is a human donor who had recovered from COVID-19. The sequencing sample was made of CD4+ T cells from blood, cultured in vitro. CDR3 DNA: TGCGCCAGCAGTTTAGCGGGGGACACCGGGGAGCTGTTTTTT. It translates to CASSLAGDTGELFF.